The following is a T cell receptor (beta chain) sequence with its context. There is no known antigen for this receptor. No base qualities exist here, and no much larger clone lies one base off it. The time point label, read with the paper, signifies: baseline, week 1 (first vaccination visit). The treatment or condition tag for this specimen amounts to: pre-vaccination baseline after standard-of-care therapy. Donors had newly diagnosed WHO grade 3 or 4 IDH1-mutant astrocytomas with loss of nuclear ATRX. The samples were drawn from NOA16, a multicentre, single-arm, open-label phase I trial in Germany that tested a mutant IDH1 peptide vaccine in humans for the first time. Blood drawn at visit V03 was used as the baseline sample for immunogenicity testing. Genomic DNA for TCRB sequencing was extracted from EDTA blood using the DNeasy Blood and Tissue Kit. This entry comes from a study of a mutant IDH1 vaccine in newly diagnosed glioma (dated by TCRdb to 2020 to 2022). With respect to the entire study: Of the 25 to 35 treated patients, about 62% were male and approximately 40% were female, and a mean age of 40.4 years was recorded. Prior to enrollment, standard therapy consisting of radiotherapy alone, temozolomide alone, or radiochemotherapy with temozolomide had been administered to patients, with the combination being received by most patients. Peripheral blood was collected at six visits: V03 (baseline), V05, V07, V10, V12 and V13. For exploratory analyses, longitudinal TCRB deep sequencing was carried out in approximately 25 treated patients wherever samples were available.

General findings and caveats noted by the study authors: The authors stated that sample limitations prevented analyses of patient blood samples from being reproduced. Vaccine-induced immune responses across multiple MHC alleles were detected in approximately 94% of patients. Pseudoprogression appeared unrelated to alterations in the top peripheral T cell clonotypes detected by TCRB sequencing. Selection of PBMC samples for TCRB deep sequencing was based on availability.

The library came from the immunoSEQ multiplex PCR assay. Rearranged TCR beta chain sequences were amplified using the hsTCRB Kit according to the manufacturer's protocol. An Illumina MiSeq was used to sequence the TCRB libraries. Concerning the study's data processing: The kit vendor's proprietary platform handled demultiplexing, trimming and gene mapping. In TCRdb, the immuneACCESS table is reduced to in-frame sequences with V and J assigned. These tables do not hold every clone; where another copy was compared, an unresolved V gene accounts for under half, and the others remain unexplained. For V, J and clone size, that table is used; D and trimming come from the DNA. The sample includes over 30,000 clones, with about three quarters observed a single time. In total, the top ten clones hold roughly 10% of the sample. From cysteine to phenylalanine, the CDR3 is 15 amino acids long. Here the CDR3 DNA is all that survives: 45 bases in frame from base 1. According to the germline V gene (reference sequence), CDR1 reads SGHNT and CDR2 reads YYREEE. The germline V and J ends show losses of 4 bases and 1 base respectively, and no gene match explains 2 bases of the junction.

This receptor chain uses TRBV5-4 and TRBJ2-2; TRBD2 fits 9 bases in the junction. Specimen: peripheral blood mononuclear cells (PBMCs), collected from a glioma patient treated with radiotherapy, temozolomide or both. The receptor was isolated from a man aged 50 or older with glioma. Some clones in this sample may be carry-over from other donors' samples. The base sequence is TGTGCCAGCAGCCGTAGCGGGGGGAACACCGGGGAGCTGTTTTTT. Translation gives CASSRSGGNTGELFF.